The 26 T cell receptor beta chains below all came from one sample that was sequenced in a study of blood T cell repertoires in COVID-19. Clones were read by immunoSEQ multiplex PCR, and TCRdb kept only the in-frame ones, dropping some. The repertoire consists of over 150,000 clones, with approximately 86% occurring once and the leading ten covering roughly 7%. The sequencing input was peripheral blood. Receptor source: a man aged 45 to 65 with active or convalescent COVID-19.

About this clone itself: One end of the junction varies from germline; a read error may be responsible. The chain has TRBV7-7 and TRBJ2-1; TRBD1 matches at 10 bases. The CDR3 runs 15 residues. Looked up from germline, CDR1 is SSHAT and CDR2 is FNYEAQ (reference sequence). CDR3 region: CASSLGQGAYNEQFF. CDR3 nucleotides: TGTGCTAGCAGCTTAGGACAGGGGGCCTACAATGAGCAGTTCTTC.

The chain joins TRBV7-2 to TRBJ2-3; no firm D call. V was shortened by 0 bases and J by 2 bases, with 9 bases between the two germline ends. The CDR3 contains 15 residues. CDR1 is SGHTA, CDR2 FQGNSA, per germline. The CDR3 here is CASSLAWAPTDTQYF. Written as DNA, the CDR3 is TGTGCCAGCAGCTTAGCTTGGGCCCCCACAGATACGCAGTATTTT.

The chain carries TRBV25-1 and TRBJ1-2, with TRBD1 matching over 9 bases. The CDR3 runs 14 residues. Losses at the gene ends were 6 bases for V and 4 bases for J; bases not matched to a gene: 6. Germline CDR1 is MGHDK and CDR2 is SYGVNS. The DNA for the CDR3 is TGTGCCAGCAGGGGGACAGGGAAGCCCTATGGCTACACCTTC. This sequence encodes CASRGTGKPYGYTF.

The V and J genes are TRBV18 and TRBJ1-1; D possibly corresponds to TRBD1 (5 bases). V gave up 5 bases and J gave up 5 bases, with 12 bases separating them. Per the germline V gene, CDR1 is KGHSH and CDR2 is LQKENI. The CDR3 has 13 residues. CDR3 DNA: TGTGCCAGCTCAGGTCAGGGAGGGACTGAAGCTTTCTTT. Protein sequence: CASSGQGGTEAFF.

This chain joins TRBV4-2 and TRBJ2-7, with a weak D call TRBD2 (5 bases). This CDR3 region has 13 residues. V was shortened by 1 base and J by 3 bases, with 7 bases between the two germline ends. CDR1 is LGHNA and CDR2 is YNFKEQ in the germline V gene. DNA for the CDR3: TGTGCCAGCAGCCAAGCGGGGAACTACGAGCAGTACTTC. Translation gives CASSQAGNYEQYF.

V gene TRBV27 combines with J gene TRBJ1-2, with TRBD1 matching 9 bases. The CDR3 sequence is 12 residues long. V dropped 11 bases and J dropped 4; count of bases not matched to a gene: 5. Germline values: CDR1 MNHEY, CDR2 SMNVEV (reference sequence). Here the CDR3 DNA reads TGTGCCGCTGGGGACAGGGTCTATGGCTACACCTTC. Translated: CAAGDRVYGYTF.

V and J are TRBV24-1 and TRBJ2-1, with TRBD2 matching 8 bases. V dropped 3 bases and J dropped 0; count of bases not matched to a gene: 6. Per the germline V gene, CDR1 is KGHDR and CDR2 is SFDVKD. CDR3 length equals 17 residues. CDR3 bases: TGTGCCACCAGTGATGCCACGGGAGGGAGCTCCTACAATGAGCAGTTCTTC. Protein sequence: CATSDATGGSSYNEQFF.

This chain uses TRBV4-3 with TRBJ1-3; TRBD1 might be the D (5 bases). Germline CDR1 is LGHNA and CDR2 is YSLEER. The V and J ends lost 4 bases and 0 bases respectively, with 16 bases between them. CDR3 length: 17 residues. Here the CDR3 reads CASSLGRGSLSGNTIYF. DNA for the CDR3: TGCGCCAGCAGCCTGGGGCGGGGCTCACTCTCTGGAAACACCATATATTTT.

The CDR3 region is CASSRGKGLTNTGELFF. The CDR3 DNA sequence: TGTGCCAGCAGCCGGGGTAAAGGACTAACGAACACCGGGGAGCTGTTTTTT. The rearrangement joins TRBV5-4 to TRBJ2-2, with D tentatively TRBD2 (6 bases). Trimming stripped 4 bases from V and 0 bases from J, with 16 bases between. Germline lookup yields CDR1 SGHNT and CDR2 YYREEE (reference sequence). The CDR3 runs 17 residues.

The rearrangement joins TRBV20-1 to TRBJ1-5, with a tentative D call TRBD1 (5 bases). The germline V gene has CDR1 DFQATT and CDR2 SNEGSKA (reference sequence). CDR3 length: 14 residues. V was cut by 3 bases and J by 4 bases, with 13 bases left in between. CDR3: CSASRDGGNQPQHF. Here the CDR3 DNA reads TGCAGTGCTAGTCGGGACGGGGGAAATCAGCCCCAGCATTTT.

The chain links TRBV24-1 to TRBJ1-2; D gene uncertain. Germline CDR1 is KGHDR and CDR2 is SFDVKD. The V gene lost 1 base and the J gene lost 1 base, with 6 bases spanning the gap. The CDR3 covers 14 residues. The CDR3 loop reads CATSDLEGNYGYTF. In DNA, the CDR3 is TGTGCCACCAGTGATTTAGAGGGTAACTATGGCTACACCTTC.

The chain links TRBV27 to TRBJ1-1, with TRBD1 matching over 7 bases. Losses at the gene ends were 5 bases for V and 7 bases for J; bases not matched to a gene: 7. This CDR3 is 13 amino acids long. Looked up from germline, CDR1 is MNHEY and CDR2 is SMNVEV (reference sequence). For the CDR3, the DNA is TGTGCCAGCAGTAATCCTAGGACAGGTGAAGCTTTCTTT. Protein: CASSNPRTGEAFF.

The gene calls are TRBV4-1 and TRBJ1-5; 7 positions match TRBD1. Losses at the gene ends were 0 bases for V and 0 bases for J; bases not matched to a gene: 5. The germline gives CDR1 MGHRA, CDR2 YSYEKL. The CDR3 runs to 17 residues. This CDR3 is CASSQDARGYSNQPQHF. CDR3 in DNA: TGCGCCAGCAGCCAAGATGCCAGGGGGTATAGCAATCAGCCCCAGCATTTT.

This sequence joins TRBV5-6 and TRBJ1-2; possible D gene TRBD1, 5 bases. The V end lost 4 bases, the J end lost 0 bases, and 16 bases lay between the germline ends. The CDR3 runs to 16 residues. Germline loops: CDR1 SGHDT, CDR2 YYEEEE. This chain's CDR3 is CASSLYLQVANYGYTF. As DNA, the CDR3 is TGTGCCAGCAGCCTATACCTACAGGTAGCTAACTATGGCTACACCTTC.

V gene TRBV5-1 combines with J gene TRBJ2-2; perhaps TRBD2 as D (5 bases). The CDR3 totals 15 residues. V was shortened by 3 bases and J by 6 bases, with 15 bases between the two germline ends. Per germline, CDR1 SGHRS and CDR2 YFSETQ. The CDR3 here is CASSSGNEAPGELFF. In DNA, the CDR3 is TGCGCCAGCAGCTCCGGGAACGAAGCTCCCGGGGAGCTGTTTTTT.

The chain uses TRBV19 and TRBJ1-1; D unresolved. The CDR3 contains 12 residues. CDR1 is LNHDA and CDR2 is SQIVND in the germline V gene (reference sequence). V shed 8 bases and J shed 1 base, with 8 bases lying between them. DNA of the CDR3: TGTGCCAGTGGACGGGAGAACACTGAAGCTTTCTTT. This translates into CASGRENTEAFF.

V and J are TRBV4-1 and TRBJ1-1; 8 bases line up with TRBD1. The germline gives CDR1 MGHRA, CDR2 YSYEKL. The junction had 8 bases not matched to a gene; V was cut back by 1 base and J by 7 bases. The CDR3 is 15 residues long. The CDR3 nucleotides read TGCGCCAGCAGCCAAGTGGGGCAGGGGGCTGATGAAGCTTTCTTT. Translating gives CASSQVGQGADEAFF.

This clone was picked up one time. The chain employs TRBV29-1 and TRBJ1-1; maybe TRBD1 (6 bases). The CDR3 runs to 11 residues. With 4 bases removed from V and 7 bases from J, the gap between germline ends came to 10 bases. CDR1 SQVTM and CDR2 ANQGSEA come from the germline V gene. The CDR3 spells CSVVGGGEAFF. CDR3 bases: TGCAGCGTTGTTGGGGGCGGTGAAGCTTTCTTT.

The chain is built from TRBV9 and TRBJ2-1; 10 nucleotides match TRBD2. This CDR3 has 17 amino acids. The J segment lost 6 bases and the V segment lost 0 bases, leaving 9 bases of the junction unmatched. Germline V gene lookup returns CDR1 SGDLS and CDR2 YYNGEE. CDR3: CASSVGPPSGGLNEQFF. The CDR3 coding sequence is TGTGCCAGCAGCGTAGGCCCTCCTAGCGGGGGACTCAATGAGCAGTTCTTC.

The chain employs TRBV5-4 and TRBJ2-7; 10 positions agree with TRBD2. Trimming took 0 bases from V and 2 from J; bases not matched to a gene: 5. Germline lookup yields CDR1 SGHNT and CDR2 YYREEE (reference sequence). The CDR3 has 16 amino acids. This CDR3 reads CASSLGSGGPTYEQYF. As DNA, the CDR3 is TGTGCCAGCAGCTTGGGTAGCGGGGGGCCCACCTACGAGCAGTACTTC.

Comment on this clone: The sample holds other DNA sequences that translate to the same CDR3. The genes are TRBV6-1 and TRBJ2-1; TRBD1 matches 8 bases. CDR1 is MNHNS, CDR2 SASEGT, per germline. The length of the CDR3 is 15 residues. The junction had 3 bases not matched to a gene; V was cut back by 2 bases and J by 3 bases. The CDR3 is CASSERDRSYNEQFF. CDR3 sequence (DNA): TGTGCCAGCAGTGAACGGGACAGGAGCTACAATGAGCAGTTCTTC.

This clone came up once. The gene calls are TRBV19 and TRBJ2-7, with 9 bases that match TRBD1. Trimming at V came to 4 bases and at J to 2 bases, leaving 3 bases not matched to a gene. Germline V gives CDR1 LNHDA, CDR2 SQIVND (reference sequence). CDR3 length: 14 amino acids. The CDR3 reads CASSTGQGTYEQYF. DNA of the CDR3: TGTGCCAGTAGTACGGGACAGGGTACCTACGAGCAGTACTTC.

This clone appeared a single time. The chain couples TRBV11-3 to TRBJ2-5; 7 nucleotides agree with TRBD2. This CDR3 contains 13 residues. The V gene's germline CDR1 is SGHNT and CDR2 YENEEA. With 4 bases clipped from V and 5 bases from J, the junction kept 4 bases outside the gene matches. Written as DNA, the CDR3 is TGTGCCAGCAGCTCCATCGGGGGGGAGACCCAGTACTTC. It translates to CASSSIGGETQYF.

This clone was seen a handful of times. The chain has TRBV9 and TRBJ1-3; possibly TRBD1 for D (5 bases). In germline, CDR1 is SGDLS, CDR2 YYNGEE. The germline V and J ends were trimmed by 0 bases and 4 bases, with 11 bases remaining between them. The CDR3 sequence is 15 residues long. In DNA form, the CDR3 reads TGTGCCAGCAGCGTAGTAGGGACTGAAGGAAACACCATATATTTT. This encodes CASSVVGTEGNTIYF.

CDR3 DNA sequence: TGTGCCAGTAGTCTCCGAGGGACAGGGAACAATCAGCCCCAGCATTTT. Amino acid sequence: CASSLRGTGNNQPQHF. The rearrangement links TRBV19 to TRBJ1-5; 9 bases are a match to TRBD1. Losses at the gene ends were 5 bases for V and 3 bases for J; bases not matched to a gene: 8. This CDR3 spans 16 amino acids. Germline lookup yields CDR1 LNHDA and CDR2 SQIVND (reference sequence).

The chain links TRBV19 to TRBJ2-7, with D perhaps TRBD1 (6 bases). The V end was cut by 5 bases, the J end by 2 bases, with 13 bases between. The CDR3 has 14 amino acids. Looked up from germline, CDR1 is LNHDA and CDR2 is SQIVND (reference sequence). The CDR3 loop reads CASSPRTATYEQYF. The CDR3 DNA reads TGTGCCAGTAGTCCTAGGACAGCTACCTACGAGCAGTACTTC.